The 14 T cell receptor beta chains listed next were all sequenced from one sample in a study of control samples from healthy donors and cancer patients. Clones were sequenced by immunoSEQ multiplex PCR, and TCRdb holds only the in-frame ones, with some missing. The sample gives some 71,000 clones, about 89% of which show up once; approximately 2.5% is in the top ten. The sequenced material came from PBMCs. These receptor sequences come from a woman between 45 and 65 years old with head and neck cancer.

This chain links TRBV10-3 with TRBJ1-6; no firm D call. The CDR3 covers 13 residues. The germline V gene encodes CDR1 ENHRY and CDR2 SYGVKD. V was trimmed by 3 bases and J by 9 bases, leaving 9 bases between them. Here the CDR3 reads CAISEDRSSPLHF. CDR3 in DNA: TGTGCCATCAGTGAAGATCGAAGTTCACCCCTCCACTTT.

This clone was recorded a few times. The V and J genes are TRBV13 and TRBJ2-1, with D unclear. The CDR3 spans 14 residues. Germline lookup yields CDR1 PRHDT and CDR2 FYEKMQ (reference sequence). V was cut by 5 bases and J by 8 bases, with 16 bases left in between. The CDR3 bases are TGTGCCAGCAGCACCAGTCCCCTTGGGTATGAGCAGTTCTTC. Protein: CASSTSPLGYEQFF.

The genes are TRBV30 and TRBJ2-7; no firm D call. V was pared by 3 bases and J by 3 bases, with 9 bases between. This CDR3 region has 12 residues. Germline V gene data show CDR1 as GTSNPN and CDR2 as SVGIG (reference sequence). The CDR3 spells CAWSGGSYEQYF. In nucleotides, the CDR3 is TGTGCCTGGAGCGGTGGCAGCTACGAGCAGTACTTC.

This clone turned up a few times. This chain links TRBV28 with TRBJ2-4; D possibly matches TRBD1 or TRBD2 (5 bases each). Trimming pared 5 bases from V and 6 bases from J, leaving 14 bases between. From germline, CDR1 is MDHEN and CDR2 SYDVKM. The CDR3 is made up of 14 amino acids. This CDR3 is CASSPGTGGNIQYF. In DNA form, the CDR3 reads TGTGCCAGCAGTCCAGGGACGGGTGGAAACATTCAGTACTTC.

This chain links TRBV6-5 with TRBJ1-2; D is perhaps TRBD1 (5 bases). The CDR3 consists of 14 residues. The germline CDR1 and CDR2 sequences are MNHEY and SVGAGI. V gave up 5 bases and J gave up 7 bases, with 17 bases separating them. CDR3: CASSRDPLDAGYTF. The CDR3, as DNA: TGTGCCAGCAGTCGGGACCCCCTAGATGCTGGCTACACCTTC.

The chain combines TRBV7-6 with TRBJ1-4, with D tentatively TRBD1 (6 bases). This CDR3 contains 15 residues. CDR1 and CDR2 (germline): SGHVS, FNYEAQ. Trimming took 0 bases from V and 7 from J, leaving 12 bases between them. CDR3 bases: TGTGCCAGCAGCTTAGCGGGGGGGGCTGGTGAAAAACTGTTTTTT. Translating it yields CASSLAGGAGEKLFF.

This chain uses TRBV5-4 with TRBJ2-3; 7 bases line up with TRBD2. Germline V gives CDR1 SGHNT, CDR2 YYREEE (reference sequence). This CDR3 spans 15 amino acids. V was clipped by 0 bases and J by 3 bases; unmatched bases: 4. DNA for the CDR3: TGTGCCAGCAGCTTGGTGCGGGGGATGACAGATACGCAGTATTTT. Translation gives CASSLVRGMTDTQYF.

This chain links TRBV19 with TRBJ1-5; D might be TRBD1 (6 bases). Germline loops: CDR1 LNHDA, CDR2 SQIVND (reference sequence). The CDR3 has 15 amino acids. The V end was cut by 5 bases, the J end by 3 bases, with 14 bases between. The CDR3 nucleotides read TGTGCCAGTAGTCCAAGGACAGCCTACAATCAGCCCCAGCATTTT. It encodes CASSPRTAYNQPQHF. Looking up the rest from reference TRBV19 and TRBJ1-5 gives the full variable domain: DGGITQSPKYLFRKEGQNVTLSCEQNLNHDAMYWYRQDPGQGLRLIYYSQIVNDFQKGDIAEGYSVSREKKESFPLTVTSAQKNPTAFYLCASSPRTAYNQPQHFGDGTRLSIL.

About this clone: The junction shows a germline mismatch at one end, possibly a read error. This chain joins TRBV6-6 and TRBJ1-3, with D unresolved. This CDR3 region has 13 residues. Germline V gene data show CDR1 as MNHNY and CDR2 as SVGAGI (reference sequence). Written as DNA, the CDR3 is TGTGCCAGCAATCTCAAGGCCGGAACCACCATATATTTT. This gives the protein CASNLKAGTTIYF.

The chain is built from TRBV28 and TRBJ2-7, with a tentative D call TRBD1 (6 bases). Germline V CDR1 and CDR2: MDHEN, SYDVKM. With 6 bases removed from V and 2 bases from J, the gap between germline ends came to 14 bases. The CDR3 runs to 14 residues. For the CDR3, the DNA is TGTGCCAGCAGGTTACAGGGCCCGGCCTACGAGCAGTACTTC. Residues: CASRLQGPAYEQYF.

The chain couples TRBV5-1 to TRBJ2-7, with 7 bases that match TRBD1. The ends lost 0 bases at V and 3 bases at J; junction bases unmatched: 3. Germline CDR1 and CDR2: SGHRS and YFSETQ. The CDR3 contains 14 residues. This chain's CDR3 is CASSLEGAGYEQYF. As DNA, the CDR3 is TGCGCCAGCAGCTTGGAGGGGGCGGGCTACGAGCAGTACTTC.

The chain employs TRBV3-1 (or the pseudogene TRBV3-2) and TRBJ2-3; either TRBD1 or TRBD2 may supply D (5 bases each). The CDR3 runs to 14 residues. Trimming removed 4 bases at V and 4 bases at J, with 12 bases between. Germline loops: CDR1 LGHDT, CDR2 YNNKEL (reference sequence). The CDR3 protein is CASSLNRGADTQYF. CDR3 DNA: TGTGCCAGCAGCCTAAACCGAGGGGCAGATACGCAGTATTTT.

V usage is TRBV18 and J usage is TRBJ2-5; tentatively, D is TRBD1 or TRBD2 (6 bases each). With 6 bases removed from V and 5 bases from J, the gap between germline ends came to 22 bases. Per germline, CDR1 KGHSH and CDR2 LQKENI. CDR3 length equals 16 residues. The CDR3 reads CASSSAGSGQRETQYF. CDR3 coding DNA: TGTGCCAGCTCCTCGGCCGGTAGCGGACAGCGGGAGACCCAGTACTTC.

This chain joins TRBV19 and TRBJ1-6, with TRBD1 identical over 9 bases. The length of the CDR3 is 15 residues. Germline trimming cut 5 bases from V and 9 bases from J; bases unmatched to any gene: 8. Germline CDR1 and CDR2: LNHDA and SQIVND (reference sequence). CDR3 sequence: CASSPSGGQGSPLHF. For the CDR3, the DNA is TGTGCCAGTAGTCCAAGTGGGGGACAGGGTTCACCCCTCCACTTT.